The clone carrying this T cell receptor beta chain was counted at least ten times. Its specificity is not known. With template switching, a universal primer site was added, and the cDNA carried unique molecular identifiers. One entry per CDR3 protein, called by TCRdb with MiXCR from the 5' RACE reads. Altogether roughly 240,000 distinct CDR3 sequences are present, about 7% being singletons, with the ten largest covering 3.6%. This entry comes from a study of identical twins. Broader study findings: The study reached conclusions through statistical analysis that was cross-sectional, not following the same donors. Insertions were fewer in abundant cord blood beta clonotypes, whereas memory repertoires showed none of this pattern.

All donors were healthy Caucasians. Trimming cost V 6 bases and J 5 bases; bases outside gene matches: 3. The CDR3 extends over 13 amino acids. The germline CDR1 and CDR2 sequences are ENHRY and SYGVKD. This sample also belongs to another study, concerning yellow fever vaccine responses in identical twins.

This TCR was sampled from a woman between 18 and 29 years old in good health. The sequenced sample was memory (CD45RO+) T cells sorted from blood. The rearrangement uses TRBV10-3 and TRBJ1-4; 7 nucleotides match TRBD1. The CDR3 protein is CAIRGTENEKLFF. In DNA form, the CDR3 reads TGTGCCATCAGGGGGACAGAAAATGAAAAACTGTTTTTT.